Presented here are 26 T cell receptor beta chains from one specimen sequenced in a study of CD8+ T cells in alopecia areata. The treatment was: oral pan-JAK inhibitor, 5-10 mg twice daily. RNA extraction was followed by reverse transcription into cDNA, which acted as the sequencing template. Measured with immunoSEQ multiplex PCR; TCRdb has only the in-frame clones, and not every one. The data show over 100,000 clones, with around 50% seen just once and about 12% held by the top ten. This sample comprised CD8+ T cells sorted from blood, obtained at week 24, from a patient treated with tofacitinib. Source of these receptors: a human donor with alopecia areata.

CDR3 sequence: CASSLAMAGSYEQYF. The CDR3 nucleotides are TGTGCCAGCAGCTTGGCGATGGCAGGGTCGTACGAGCAGTACTTC. J is TRBJ2-7 and V is TRBV5-6; a weak D match, TRBD1 (5 bases). CDR1 and CDR2 from the germline V gene are SGHDT and YYEEEE. V lost 0 bases and J 4 bases, leaving 14 bases between the germline ends. The CDR3 extends over 15 amino acids.

The chain combines TRBV6-6 with TRBJ1-5; a weak D match, TRBD1 (5 bases). Germline values: CDR1 MNHNY, CDR2 SVGAGI (reference sequence). The CDR3 contains 15 residues. The germline V and J ends were trimmed by 6 bases and 10 bases, with 22 bases remaining between them. CDR3 in amino acids: CASSVLQVPHRPQHF. For the CDR3, the DNA is TGTGCCAGCAGCGTCTTACAGGTCCCCCATCGACCCCAGCATTTT.

This clone has just a few counts. The rearrangement links TRBV28 to TRBJ2-5, with 9 bases fitting TRBD1. CDR3 length equals 16 residues. Germline trimming cut 5 bases from V and 0 bases from J; bases unmatched to any gene: 7. From germline, CDR1 is MDHEN and CDR2 SYDVKM. DNA of the CDR3: TGTGCCAGCAGTAAACTCGGGACAGGGTACCAAGAGACCCAGTACTTC. Translation: CASSKLGTGYQETQYF. The variable domain in full, completed from reference TRBV28 and TRBJ2-5, reads DVKVTQSSRYLVKRTGEKVFLECVQDMDHENMFWYRQDPGLGLRLIYFSYDVKMKEKGDIPEGYSVSREKKERFSLILESASTNQTSMYLCASSKLGTGYQETQYFGPGTRLLVL.

This clone was seen only once. Written as DNA, the CDR3 is TGTGCTAGTGGCACCCACCGGGGGCAAGATGGCTACACCTTC. It codes for CASGTHRGQDGYTF. The J gene is TRBJ1-2, the V gene TRBV12-5; tentative D call: TRBD1 (6 bases). The CDR3 is made up of 14 amino acids. Germline CDR1 and CDR2: LGHNT and FRNRAP. V lost 6 bases, J lost 6 bases, and 17 bases lay in between.

The J gene is TRBJ2-7, the V gene TRBV15; D is possibly TRBD2 (5 bases). Germline V gives CDR1 LNHNV, CDR2 YYDKDF (reference sequence). V lost 0 bases to trimming and J lost 6 bases, with 12 bases between them. The CDR3 spans 14 residues. CDR3 DNA sequence: TGTGCCACCAGCAGAGATCGGGAAGTCTCCGAGCAGTACTTC. Its protein is CATSRDREVSEQYF.

The chain is built from TRBV27 and TRBJ1-2; D is ambiguous. Per germline, CDR1 MNHEY and CDR2 SMNVEV (reference sequence). Trimming stripped 3 bases from V and 0 bases from J, with 8 bases between. This CDR3 has 14 residues. The CDR3 loop is CASSFTTTNYGYTF. As DNA, the CDR3 is TGTGCCAGCAGTTTTACCACGACTAACTATGGCTACACCTTC.

CDR3 bases: TGTGCCTGGAGTGCTACGATGCTAAGCTATTCACCCCTCCACTTT. This encodes CAWSATMLSYSPLHF. The genes are TRBV30 and TRBJ1-6; D not certain. Per germline, CDR1 GTSNPN and CDR2 SVGIG (reference sequence). CDR3 size: 15 residues. V was trimmed by 1 base and J by 8 bases, leaving 15 bases between them.

The gene calls are TRBV4-2 and TRBJ2-7, with D perhaps TRBD1 (5 bases). V was cut by 0 bases and J by 5 bases, with 11 bases left in between. The germline V gene encodes CDR1 LGHNA and CDR2 YNFKEQ. The CDR3 totals 14 residues. The CDR3 bases are TGTGCCAGCAGCCAAGACCCCCAAGGGGACGAGCAGTACTTC. Translating gives CASSQDPQGDEQYF.

The chain joins TRBV10-3 to TRBJ2-7; 10 nucleotides align to TRBD1. The CDR3 totals 14 residues. Germline assignment: CDR1 ENHRY and CDR2 SYGVKD. With 10 bases clipped from V and 4 bases from J, the junction kept 10 bases outside the gene matches. The CDR3 loop reads CATLHRDRGYEQYF. The CDR3 DNA sequence: TGTGCCACCCTCCACAGGGACAGGGGATACGAGCAGTACTTC.

The J gene is TRBJ2-7, the V gene TRBV5-4; possibly TRBD1 for D (6 bases). Per the germline V gene, CDR1 is SGHNT and CDR2 is YYREEE (reference sequence). CDR3 length: 14 amino acids. Trimming pared 0 bases from V and 2 bases from J, leaving 9 bases between. The CDR3 nucleotides read TGTGCCAGCAGCTTGGAGGGGGACACCTACGAGCAGTACTTC. Amino acid sequence: CASSLEGDTYEQYF.

This sequence joins TRBV2 and TRBJ1-4; D gene uncertain. The CDR3 has 13 residues. Germline V lookup: CDR1 SNHLY, CDR2 FYNNEI. V lost 3 bases to trimming and J lost 3 bases, with 5 bases between them. The CDR3 DNA follows: TGTGCCAGCAGTGACGAGTCTAATGAAAAACTGTTTTTT. Its protein product is CASSDESNEKLFF.

Concerning this clone itself: The junction differs from germline at one of its ends, possibly a read error. Other nucleotide sequences in the sample specify the same CDR3. CDR3 amino acids: CASSQEMDTGELFF. The CDR3 coding sequence is TGTGCCAGCAGCCAAGAAATGGACACCGGGGAGCTGTTTTTT. This chain connects TRBV4-1 to TRBJ2-2; D is ambiguous. Germline-derived CDR1 and CDR2 are MGHRA and YSYEKL. This CDR3 is 14 amino acids long.

This chain connects TRBV10-3 to TRBJ2-7, with D perhaps matching TRBD1 (6 bases). CDR1 is ENHRY and CDR2 is SYGVKD in the germline V gene. The CDR3 spans 13 residues. Trimming took off 7 bases at V and 2 bases at J, with 12 bases between the two ends. The CDR3, as DNA: TGTGCCATCAAGTTGGACAGTACCTACGAGCAGTACTTC. Protein product: CAIKLDSTYEQYF.

This clone was counted between two and nine times. The CDR3 is CASRRGESYNSPLHF. The CDR3, as DNA: TGTGCCAGCAGACGTGGGGAATCCTATAATTCACCCCTCCACTTT. The rearrangement links TRBV9 to TRBJ1-6; D gene unclear. The CDR3 extends over 15 amino acids. CDR1 is SGDLS, CDR2 YYNGEE, per germline. V dropped 5 bases and J dropped 1 base, with 10 bases sitting between them.

This clone was counted a few times. The V and J genes are TRBV14 and TRBJ2-1, with D perhaps matching TRBD1 (5 bases). V lost 1 base and J lost 4, with 8 bases in between. The CDR3 totals 14 residues. Germline assignment: CDR1 SGHDN and CDR2 FVKESK. In DNA form, the CDR3 reads TGTGCCAGCAGCCAAGCAGGGTGGTACAATGAGCAGTTCTTC. Amino acids: CASSQAGWYNEQFF.

This clone was observed a handful of times. V usage is TRBV29-1 and J usage is TRBJ2-6; TRBD1 matches at 10 bases. This CDR3 contains 18 residues. V was clipped by 5 bases and J by 2 bases; unmatched bases: 12. Germline V gene sequence: CDR1 SQVTM, CDR2 ANQGSEA. The CDR3: CSVSSPGQGLPGANVLTF. The CDR3 DNA reads as TGCAGCGTTTCCTCTCCGGGACAGGGGCTCCCTGGGGCCAACGTCCTGACTTTC.

The V gene is TRBV19, the J gene TRBJ1-4; D ambiguous. The CDR3 consists of 16 residues. Germline V gene data show CDR1 as LNHDA and CDR2 as SQIVND (reference sequence). Between the trimmed V and J ends, which lost 3 bases and 6 bases, there was a span of 17 bases. Here the CDR3 reads CASSILSGSQDEKLFF. CDR3 coding DNA: TGTGCCAGTAGTATTCTCTCGGGGAGTCAGGATGAAAAACTGTTTTTT.

This clone came up a few times. The CDR3 sequence is CASSFSGNSSYEQYF. The CDR3 nucleotides read TGTGCCAGCAGCTTTAGCGGGAACTCGTCCTACGAGCAGTACTTC. The chain joins TRBV13 to TRBJ2-7, with 8 positions matching TRBD2. The germline CDR1 and CDR2 sequences are PRHDT and FYEKMQ (reference sequence). V lost 3 bases to trimming and J lost 1 base; unmatched junction nucleotides: 5. There are 15 residues in the CDR3.

V is TRBV13 and J is TRBJ2-7; TRBD1 might be the D (5 bases). Germline loops: CDR1 PRHDT, CDR2 FYEKMQ (reference sequence). This CDR3 has 14 residues. Trimming took off 0 bases at V and 2 bases at J, with 8 bases between the two ends. CDR3 sequence (DNA): TGTGCCAGCAGCTTAGGACAGGTTGCCTACGAGCAGTACTTC. Translated, it gives CASSLGQVAYEQYF.

This rearrangement joins TRBV7-6 to TRBJ2-7; 8 bases match TRBD1. Trimming at V came to 2 bases and at J to 5 bases, leaving 5 bases not matched to a gene. The germline V gene encodes CDR1 SGHVS and CDR2 FNYEAQ. CDR3 length: 14 residues. The CDR3 DNA reads as TGTGCCAGCAGCTTAAGTAGACAGGGGAACGAGCAGTACTTC. Translated: CASSLSRQGNEQYF.

This chain links TRBV10-3 with TRBJ2-7; D remains ambiguous. The CDR3 sequence is 11 residues long. The V end lost 0 bases, the J end lost 7 bases, and 4 bases lay between the germline ends. From germline, CDR1 is ENHRY and CDR2 SYGVKD. The chain's CDR3 is CAISESREQYF. In nucleotides, the CDR3 is TGTGCCATCAGTGAGTCGAGAGAGCAGTACTTC.

This rearrangement joins TRBV2 to TRBJ1-1; D is uncertain. The V end was cut by 2 bases, the J end by 1 base, with 8 bases between. The CDR3 length is 14 residues. From germline, CDR1 is SNHLY and CDR2 FYNNEI. CDR3 residues: CASSETAQNTEAFF. CDR3 nucleotides: TGTGCCAGCAGTGAAACAGCCCAGAACACTGAAGCTTTCTTT.

The sample holds a few counts of this clone. The rearrangement joins TRBV14 to TRBJ2-1; 8 bases map to TRBD2. CDR3 size: 14 residues. Germline V gives CDR1 SGHDN, CDR2 FVKESK. V lost 3 bases, J lost 5 bases, and 3 bases stayed unmatched. The CDR3 bases are TGTGCCAGCAGCCAGACGGGAGGGCACAATGAGCAGTTCTTC. This codes for CASSQTGGHNEQFF.

This chain joins TRBV14 and TRBJ2-1, with no clear D. Trimming removed 0 bases from V and 0 bases from J, with 12 bases in between. Germline V gene sequence: CDR1 SGHDN, CDR2 FVKESK. This CDR3 is built from 17 residues. CDR3 DNA: TGTGCCAGCAGCCAAGAGTGGGCAGCGAGCTCCTACAATGAGCAGTTCTTC. This codes for CASSQEWAASSYNEQFF.

V gene TRBV15 combines with J gene TRBJ2-3; perhaps TRBD2 as D (6 bases). The CDR3 has 16 amino acids. Trimming cost V 5 bases and J 2 bases, with 17 bases left between them. The germline V gene has CDR1 LNHNV and CDR2 YYDKDF (reference sequence). CDR3 amino acids: CATSPWTKEATDTQYF. As DNA, the CDR3 is TGTGCCACCAGCCCTTGGACTAAGGAAGCCACAGATACGCAGTATTTT.

The chain is built from TRBV9 and TRBJ2-2; D is unclear. Looked up from germline, CDR1 is SGDLS and CDR2 is YYNGEE. CDR3 length: 13 amino acids. The V gene lost 1 base and the J gene lost 8 bases, with 9 bases spanning the gap. CDR3 residues: CASSVLTAGELFF. The CDR3 DNA reads as TGTGCCAGCAGCGTATTAACAGCTGGGGAGCTGTTTTTT.